A single sample gave rise to the 2 T cell receptor beta chains below, sequenced in a study of blood T cell repertoires in COVID-19. Method: immunoSEQ multiplex PCR; TCRdb's copy keeps in-frame clones and lacks some. Here the sample spans roughly 400,000 clones, approximately 90% being singletons. Sequencing input: PBMCs or T cells enriched from blood (not recorded which). The receptors here all came from a man in his thirties or forties who had recovered from COVID-19.

This CDR3 reads CAISRSGTNSPLHF. CDR3 nucleotides: TGTGCCATATCTCGCTCAGGAACCAATTCACCCCTCCACTTT. This chain uses TRBV27 with TRBJ1-6, with unresolved D. Per the germline V gene, CDR1 is MNHEY and CDR2 is SMNVEV (reference sequence). Trimming left V 10 bases short and J 7 bases short, with 17 bases between. The CDR3 consists of 14 residues.

A single count supports this clone. The CDR3 sequence is CASSQDGRAYNEQFF. The CDR3 coding sequence is TGTGCCAGCAGCCAGGACGGGAGGGCCTACAATGAGCAGTTCTTC. The J gene is TRBJ2-1, the V gene TRBV14, with 8 bases identical to TRBD2. The germline V gene encodes CDR1 SGHDN and CDR2 FVKESK. Unmatched junction bases numbered 3, after V lost 3 bases and J lost 2 bases. This CDR3 is built from 15 residues.